This paragraph reports one TCR beta chain. Its antigen is unidentified. These data originate in a study of somatic mutations in cytotoxic T cells in rheumatoid arthritis. About the research overall: Selected T-cell populations stained with V beta antibodies were isolated by flow sorting to nearly 100% purity; these included V beta1+ cells subjected to TCRB sequencing. Overall study results and limits: A finding that went unadjusted for multiple comparisons was the slight underrepresentation of TRBV07 in rheumatoid arthritis patients. Clonality of CD8+ cells rose with age in rheumatoid arthritis patients but not healthy controls. Exceedance of 20% of CD8+ cells by the largest CD8+ clone occurred in about an eighth of the roughly 60 patients.

Here immunoSEQ multiplex PCR was the method, and the copy in TCRdb shows in-frame clones only, minus some. The sample has some 30,000 clones, roughly 86% seen once. Germline V gene sequence: CDR1 MNHEY, CDR2 SVGAGI. CDR3 length: 14 residues. V lost 5 bases, J lost 4 bases, and 5 bases stayed unmatched. The origin of this receptor is an adult with rheumatoid arthritis. The sequencing input was CD8+ T cells sorted from blood. The rearrangement uses TRBV6-5 and TRBJ1-5; 7 nucleotides line up with TRBD1. The CDR3 here is CASSPGQKNQPQHF. The DNA for the CDR3 is TGTGCCAGCAGTCCGGGACAGAAAAATCAGCCCCAGCATTTT.